Given below is one TCR beta chain in context. This sample was taken from a study of OX40 agonist ivuxolimab in advanced cancers. TCRdb keeps only in-frame clones here, not all; method: immunoSEQ multiplex PCR. The table shows around 15,000 clones, with 70% to 90% occurring only once. Deletions cut 1 base from V and 6 bases from J, with 6 bases between. This CDR3 has 13 amino acids. The germline gives CDR1 MNHEY, CDR2 SMNVEV (reference sequence). V gene TRBV27 combines with J gene TRBJ2-2; weak D call: TRBD2 (6 bases). The sequences come from CD4+ or CD8+ T cells sorted from blood, collected in a trial of the OX40 agonist ivuxolimab. The TCR sequence derives from an adult with an advanced solid tumor such as melanoma, head and neck, liver or kidney cancer. CDR3 DNA: TGTGCCAGCAGTTTATGGGGGGCCGGGGAGCTGTTTTTT. It is translated as CASSLWGAGELFF.